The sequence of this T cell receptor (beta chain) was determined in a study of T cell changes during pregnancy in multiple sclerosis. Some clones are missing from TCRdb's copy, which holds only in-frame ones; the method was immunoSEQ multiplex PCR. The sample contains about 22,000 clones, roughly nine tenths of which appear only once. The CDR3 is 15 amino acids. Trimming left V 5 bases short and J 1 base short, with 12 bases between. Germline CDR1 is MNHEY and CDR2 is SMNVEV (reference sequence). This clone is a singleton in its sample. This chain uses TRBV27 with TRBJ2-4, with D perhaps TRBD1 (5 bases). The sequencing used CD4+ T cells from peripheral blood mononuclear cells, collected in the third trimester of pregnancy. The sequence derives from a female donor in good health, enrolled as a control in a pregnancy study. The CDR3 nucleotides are TGTGCCAGCAGTCTACGGCCAGGGGCCAAAAACATTCAGTACTTC. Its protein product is CASSLRPGAKNIQYF.